This T cell receptor beta chain was documented in a study of blood T cell repertoires in COVID-19 (dated by TCRdb to 2020 to 2021). With respect to the entire study: Collaborator samples came from the United States, Italy and Spain and covered acute and convalescent phases of COVID-19. The material from the prospective study consisted of cDNA or gDNA derived from T cells, B-cell-depleted T cells, or PBMCs. Where available, HLA class I and class II types were obtained from metadata supplied by the sample provider rather than from assay-based typing. The dataset comprised deeply sampled blood TCRbeta repertoires from subjects exposed to, actively infected with, or recovered from COVID-19. The repertoires were released in a freely available public database meant as a resource for research on the immune response to SARS-CoV-2. Samples came from the ongoing ImmuneRACE study (first 160 participants) plus 1,254 subjects from 6 global collaborators. Sample metadata almost always included a de-identified subject ID, COVID-19 status, age in years and sex.

Findings and caveats that apply to the study as a whole: The quantity of clinical and demographic metadata differed by source and by participant and was supplied without curation.

CDR1 and CDR2 are read off the germline V gene (reference sequence) as GTSNPN and SVGIG. Here V drops 0 bases and J drops 11 bases, and the junction holds 12 bases not matched to any gene. There are 15 amino acids in the CDR3, from cysteine to phenylalanine inclusive. The kept DNA is CDR3 alone, 45 bases in frame from the first base. Comment on this clone: Its antigen remains unidentified. The input lacks base qualities; no much larger clone sits a single base away.

TCRbeta CDR3 regions were amplified from genomic DNA by means of the immunoSEQ Assay, a bias-controlled multiplex PCR. As for the original processing: The number of nucleated cells in each sample was estimated from the amplification of reference gene primers within the assay. To quantify the absolute abundance of each unique TCRbeta CDR3 rearrangement, sequence reads were collapsed and filtered. For each sample, productive Simpson clonality was calculated as the square root of Simpson's diversity index across productive rearrangements. TCRdb holds this immuneACCESS table with in-frame rearrangements only. Some clones are missing; in checked studies, unresolved V genes explain under half, and the rest has no known cause. The DNA was the basis for D and trimming; V, J and clone size are from that table. Recorded for this sample are about 320,000 clones; about 92% of them occurred a single time. The top ten clonotypes cover around 2.5% of the sample.

Participants in the prospective study were aged roughly 18 to 95 years, lived in some 24 United States geographic areas, and enrolled through a virtual design. In the prospective study, participants were assigned to cohorts based on the clinical history participants reported in a screening survey and a study questionnaire. Recovered participants in ImmuneRACE Cohort 3 were defined by two consecutive negative NP/OP PCR tests, clearance by a healthcare professional, or resolution of symptoms. In the prospective study, mobile phlebotomists collected whole blood, serum and a nasopharyngeal or oropharyngeal swab from each participant. Over a roughly 2-month period, participants in the prospective study had the option of providing additional blood draws and questionnaires. Blood samples from the prospective study were shipped frozen or at room temperature prior to DNA extraction.

The V and J segments used are TRBV30 and TRBJ1-4, and 7 junction bases match TRBD1. The sample taken for sequencing was PBMCs or T cells enriched from blood (not recorded which). The clonotype was recovered from a man aged 60-69 years who had recovered from COVID-19. Here the CDR3 is given as CAWSVTGQVGAKLFF. At the DNA level, the sequence is TGTGCCTGGAGTGTAACAGGACAGGTGGGGGCCAAACTGTTTTTT.